The T cell receptor (beta chain) under discussion was sequenced for a study of T cell responses to AZD1222 COVID-19 vaccine. Study conclusions and caveats: Repertoire sampling was restricted to post-peak T cell response timepoints. With dominance at 160-218 and 743-854, vaccine-associated CD4 TCRs spanned spike. Donors were mostly white British, more females; clonal diversity possibly underestimated. Increased Spike-specific TCR breadth and depth were observed after two AZD1222 doses.

Assay: immunoSEQ multiplex PCR; the TCRdb copy retains only in-frame clones and omits some. Of around 200,000 clones in the sample, 85% to 90% were seen once. Note on this clone: Its antigen remains unidentified.

The CDR3 length is 15 residues. V trimming: 4 bases; J trimming: 3 bases; junction bases outside the gene matches: 7. Looked up from germline, CDR1 is LGHDT and CDR2 is YNNKEL (reference sequence). The chain joins TRBV3-1 (or the pseudogene TRBV3-2) to TRBJ2-7; 9 nucleotides match TRBD2. The sequencing used peripheral blood, collected on day 0 of AZD1222 vaccination. This TCR derives from an adult in good health. The CDR3 nucleotides read TGTGCCAGCAGCCTAACGGGACTAGCTAACTACGAGCAGTACTTC. It yields the protein CASSLTGLANYEQYF.